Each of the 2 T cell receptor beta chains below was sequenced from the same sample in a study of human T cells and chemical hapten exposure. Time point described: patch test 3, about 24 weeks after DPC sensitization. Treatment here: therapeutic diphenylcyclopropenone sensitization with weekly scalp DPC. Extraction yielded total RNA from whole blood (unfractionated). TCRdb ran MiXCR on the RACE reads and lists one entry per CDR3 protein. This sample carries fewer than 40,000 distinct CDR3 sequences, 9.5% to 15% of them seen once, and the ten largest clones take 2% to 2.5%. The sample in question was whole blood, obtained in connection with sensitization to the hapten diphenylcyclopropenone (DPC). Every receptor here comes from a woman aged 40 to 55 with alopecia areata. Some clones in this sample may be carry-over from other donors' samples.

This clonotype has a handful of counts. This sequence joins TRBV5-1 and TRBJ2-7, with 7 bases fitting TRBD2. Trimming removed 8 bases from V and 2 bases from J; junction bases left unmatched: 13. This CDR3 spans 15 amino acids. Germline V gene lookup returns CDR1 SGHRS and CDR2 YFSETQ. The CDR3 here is CASNQGGSSTYEQYF. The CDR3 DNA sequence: TGCGCCAGTAACCAGGGCGGGAGTTCAACCTACGAGCAGTACTTC.

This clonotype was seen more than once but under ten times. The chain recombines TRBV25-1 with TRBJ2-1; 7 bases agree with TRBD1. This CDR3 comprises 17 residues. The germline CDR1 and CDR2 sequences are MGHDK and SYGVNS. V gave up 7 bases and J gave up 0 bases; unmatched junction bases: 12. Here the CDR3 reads CASTKPTTGSSYNEQFF. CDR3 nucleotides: TGTGCCAGCACCAAACCGACGACAGGGAGCTCCTACAATGAGCAGTTCTTC.